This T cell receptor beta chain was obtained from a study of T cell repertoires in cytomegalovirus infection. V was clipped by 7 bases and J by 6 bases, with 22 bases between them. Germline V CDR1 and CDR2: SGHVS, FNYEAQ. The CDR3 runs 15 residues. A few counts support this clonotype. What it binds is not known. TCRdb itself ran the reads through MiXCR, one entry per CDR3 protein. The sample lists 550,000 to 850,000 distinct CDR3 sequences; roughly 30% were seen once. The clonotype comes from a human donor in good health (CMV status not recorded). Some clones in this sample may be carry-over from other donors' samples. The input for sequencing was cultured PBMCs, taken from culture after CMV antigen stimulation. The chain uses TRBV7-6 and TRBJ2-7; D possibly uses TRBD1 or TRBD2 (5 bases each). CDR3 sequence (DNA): TGTGCCAGCACCTCAGAATCAGGGACGACTCGCGAGCAGTACTTC. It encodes CASTSESGTTREQYF. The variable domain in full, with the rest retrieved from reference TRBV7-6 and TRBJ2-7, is GAGVSQSPRYKVTKRGQDVALRCDPISGHVSLYWYRQALGQGPEFLTYFNYEAQQDKSGLPNDRFSAERPEGSISTLTIQRTEQRDSAMYRCASTSESGTTREQYFGPGTRLTVT.